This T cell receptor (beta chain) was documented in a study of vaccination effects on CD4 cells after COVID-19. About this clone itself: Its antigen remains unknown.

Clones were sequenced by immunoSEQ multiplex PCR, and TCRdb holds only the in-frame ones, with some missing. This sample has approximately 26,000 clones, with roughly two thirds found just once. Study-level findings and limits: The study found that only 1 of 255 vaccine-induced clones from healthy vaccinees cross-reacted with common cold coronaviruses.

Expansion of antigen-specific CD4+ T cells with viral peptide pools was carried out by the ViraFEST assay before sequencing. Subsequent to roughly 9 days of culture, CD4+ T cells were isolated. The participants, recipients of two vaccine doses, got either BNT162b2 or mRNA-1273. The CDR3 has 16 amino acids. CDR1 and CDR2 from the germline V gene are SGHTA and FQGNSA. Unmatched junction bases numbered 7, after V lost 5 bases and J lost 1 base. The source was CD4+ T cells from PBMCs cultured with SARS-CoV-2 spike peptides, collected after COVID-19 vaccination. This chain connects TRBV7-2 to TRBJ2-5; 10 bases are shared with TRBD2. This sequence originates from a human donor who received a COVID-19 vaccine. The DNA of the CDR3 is TGTGCCAGCAGCACTAGCAGCGGGGGGGCCCAAGAGACCCAGTACTTC. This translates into CASSTSSGGAQETQYF.